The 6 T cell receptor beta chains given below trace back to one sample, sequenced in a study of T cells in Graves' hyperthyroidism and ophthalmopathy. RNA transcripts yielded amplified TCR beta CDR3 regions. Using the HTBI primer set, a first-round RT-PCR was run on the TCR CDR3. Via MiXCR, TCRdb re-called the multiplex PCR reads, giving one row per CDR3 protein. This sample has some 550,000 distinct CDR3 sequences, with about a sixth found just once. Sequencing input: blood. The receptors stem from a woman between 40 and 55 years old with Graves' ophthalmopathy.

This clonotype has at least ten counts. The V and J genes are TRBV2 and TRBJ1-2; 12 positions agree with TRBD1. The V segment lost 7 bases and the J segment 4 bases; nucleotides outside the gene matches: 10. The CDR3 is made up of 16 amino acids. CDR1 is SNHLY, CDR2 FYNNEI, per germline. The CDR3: CASTGTGGGLGYGYTF. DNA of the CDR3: TGTGCCAGCACCGGGACAGGGGGCGGTCTGGGCTATGGCTACACCTTC. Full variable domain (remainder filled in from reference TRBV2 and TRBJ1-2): EPEVTQTPSHQVTQMGQEVILRCVPISNHLYFYWYRQILGQKVEFLVSFYNNEISEKSEIFDDQFSVERPDGSNFTLKIRSTKLEDSAMYFCASTGTGGGLGYGYTFGSGTRLTVV.

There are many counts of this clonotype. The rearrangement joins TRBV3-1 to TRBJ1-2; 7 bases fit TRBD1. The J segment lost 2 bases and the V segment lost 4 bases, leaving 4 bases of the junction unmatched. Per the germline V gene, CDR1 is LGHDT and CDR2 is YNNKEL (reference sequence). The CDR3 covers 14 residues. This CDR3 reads CASSPQQGNYGYTF. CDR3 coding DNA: TGTGCCAGCAGCCCCCAACAGGGGAACTATGGCTACACCTTC.

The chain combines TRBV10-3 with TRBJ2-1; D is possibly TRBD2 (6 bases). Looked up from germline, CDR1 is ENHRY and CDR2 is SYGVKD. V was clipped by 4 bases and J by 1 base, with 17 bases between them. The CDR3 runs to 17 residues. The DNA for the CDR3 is TGTGCCATCAGTGGGACGGGAGCCCTCCTTTCCTACAATGAGCAGTTCTTC. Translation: CAISGTGALLSYNEQFF.

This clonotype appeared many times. CDR3 loop: CASSSQRDSYEQYF. The CDR3 nucleotides are TGTGCCAGCAGTTCCCAGCGGGACTCCTACGAGCAGTACTTC. This sequence joins TRBV28 and TRBJ2-7, with TRBD2 matching 7 bases. CDR1 MDHEN and CDR2 SYDVKM come from the germline V gene. This CDR3 is 14 amino acids long. The V segment lost 4 bases and the J segment 0 bases; nucleotides outside the gene matches: 3.

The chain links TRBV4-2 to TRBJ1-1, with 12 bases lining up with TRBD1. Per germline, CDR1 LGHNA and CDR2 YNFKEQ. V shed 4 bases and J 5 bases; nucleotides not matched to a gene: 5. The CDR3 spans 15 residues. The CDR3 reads CASSPPGQGATEAFF. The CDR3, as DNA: TGTGCCAGCAGCCCTCCGGGACAGGGGGCGACTGAAGCTTTCTTT.

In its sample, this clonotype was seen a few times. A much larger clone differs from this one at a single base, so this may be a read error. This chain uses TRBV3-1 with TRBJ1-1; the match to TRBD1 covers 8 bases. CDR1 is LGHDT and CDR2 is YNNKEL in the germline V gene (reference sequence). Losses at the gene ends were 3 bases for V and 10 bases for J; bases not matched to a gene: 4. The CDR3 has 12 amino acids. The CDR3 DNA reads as TGTGCCAGCAGCCAGGAAACAGGGGGAGCTTTCTTT. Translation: CASSQETGGAFF.